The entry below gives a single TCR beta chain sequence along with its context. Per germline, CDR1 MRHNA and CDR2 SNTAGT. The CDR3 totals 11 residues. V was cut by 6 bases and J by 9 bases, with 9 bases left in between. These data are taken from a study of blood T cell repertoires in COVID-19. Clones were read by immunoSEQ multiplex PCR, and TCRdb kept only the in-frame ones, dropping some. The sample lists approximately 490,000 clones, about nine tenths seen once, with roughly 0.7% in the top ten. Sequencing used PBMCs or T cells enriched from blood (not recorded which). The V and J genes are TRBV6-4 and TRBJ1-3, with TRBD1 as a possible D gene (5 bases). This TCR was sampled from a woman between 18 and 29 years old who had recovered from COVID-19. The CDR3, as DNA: TGTGCCAGCAGGGGGCGAAGCACCATATATTTT. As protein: CASRGRSTIYF.